One and the same sample provided the 20 T cell receptor beta chains below, sequenced in a study of T-cell memory formation after mild COVID-19. TCRdb passed the 5' RACE reads through MiXCR, listing each CDR3 protein once. The sample has just under 550,000 distinct CDR3 sequences, roughly 20% seen once; the top ten hold approximately 12%. Sequences were obtained from PBMCs or a T cell subset sorted from them (not recorded which). The receptors shown here come from an adult woman who had mild COVID-19 (a few samples of this study predate the infection). Cell type and time point are not known.

The CDR3 DNA reads as TGTGCCACCAGTGATTTGAACAATGAGCAGTTCTTC. Its translation is CATSDLNNEQFF. V usage is TRBV24-1 and J usage is TRBJ2-1; D not certain. This CDR3 has 12 amino acids. Deletions cut 0 bases from V and 5 bases from J, with 1 base between. Germline CDR1 and CDR2: KGHDR and SFDVKD.

This clonotype was found a few times. CDR3 loop: CASSLMEDGNIQYF. DNA for the CDR3: TGCGCCAGCAGCTTGATGGAGGATGGGAACATTCAGTACTTC. This sequence joins TRBV5-1 and TRBJ2-4; perhaps TRBD2 as D (5 bases). Per germline, CDR1 SGHRS and CDR2 YFSETQ. This CDR3 comprises 14 residues. V was shortened by 1 base and J by 7 bases, with 12 bases between the two germline ends.

This chain uses TRBV7-2 with TRBJ2-7; 12 nucleotides agree with TRBD2. Germline V gene lookup returns CDR1 SGHTA and CDR2 FQGNSA. The V segment lost 6 bases and the J segment 6 bases; nucleotides outside the gene matches: 9. The CDR3 runs 15 residues. The CDR3 DNA sequence: TGTGCCAGCAGTCCGACTAGCGGGAGACTGGGCGAGCAGTACTTC. This encodes CASSPTSGRLGEQYF.

The chain couples TRBV5-1 to TRBJ1-4; 11 bases fit TRBD1. Trimming took 2 bases from V and 10 from J; bases not matched to a gene: 4. Germline V gene data show CDR1 as SGHRS and CDR2 as YFSETQ. CDR3 length: 14 residues. For the CDR3, the DNA is TGCGCCAGCAGCTTCGGACAGGGGGCGGCAAAACTGTTTTTT. This gives the protein CASSFGQGAAKLFF.

The chain uses TRBV7-3 and TRBJ1-2, with D tentatively TRBD1 (5 bases). Trimming removed 8 bases at V and 4 bases at J, with 11 bases between. CDR1 is SGHTA, CDR2 FQGTGA, per germline. There are 12 residues in the CDR3. This chain's CDR3 is CASGGGSYGYTF. CDR3 DNA: TGTGCCAGCGGGGGGGGAAGCTATGGCTACACCTTC.

This clonotype showed up just a few times. The chain has TRBV30 and TRBJ2-7; D remains ambiguous. Germline values: CDR1 GTSNPN, CDR2 SVGIG (reference sequence). The germline V and J ends were trimmed by 0 bases and 5 bases, with 8 bases remaining between them. The CDR3 runs to 12 residues. In nucleotides, the CDR3 is TGTGCCTGGAGTGTCAAAGGAGACGAGCAGTACTTC. Residues: CAWSVKGDEQYF. The full variable domain, its missing parts supplied by reference TRBV30 and TRBJ2-7, is SQTIHQWPATLVQPVGSPLSLECTVEGTSNPNLYWYRQAAGRGLQLLFYSVGIGQISSEVPQNLSASRPQDRQFILSSKKLLLSDSGFYLCAWSVKGDEQYFGPGTRLTVT.

There are a few counts of this clonotype. This chain connects TRBV5-1 to TRBJ2-3, with a tentative D call TRBD2 (7 bases). Germline lookup yields CDR1 SGHRS and CDR2 YFSETQ. The length of the CDR3 is 13 residues. The V and J ends lost 6 bases and 1 base respectively, with 9 bases between them. CDR3 sequence (DNA): TGCGCCAGCAAAGGGGGGGGCACAGATACGCAGTATTTT. This encodes CASKGGGTDTQYF.

This clonotype has at least ten counts. The chain links TRBV20-1 to TRBJ2-2; maybe TRBD2 (6 bases). The CDR3 totals 14 residues. V was clipped by 6 bases and J by 2 bases, with 13 bases between them. Looked up from germline, CDR1 is DFQATT and CDR2 is SNEGSKA (reference sequence). CDR3 region: CSARDSLNTGELFF. In DNA form, the CDR3 reads TGCAGTGCCCGGGACTCTTTAAACACCGGGGAGCTGTTTTTT.

V usage is TRBV2 and J usage is TRBJ2-3; TRBD2 might be the D (7 bases). The germline V gene encodes CDR1 SNHLY and CDR2 FYNNEI. This CDR3 is built from 13 residues. Trimming took off 6 bases at V and 5 bases at J, with 12 bases between the two ends. The CDR3 reads CASRGRGRDTQYF. The CDR3 DNA is TGTGCCAGCAGGGGGAGGGGGAGAGATACGCAGTATTTT.

CDR3 region: CASSSTAGGGNEQFF. The CDR3, as DNA: TGTGCCAGCAGTTCTACAGCGGGGGGAGGAAATGAGCAGTTCTTC. The rearrangement uses TRBV9 and TRBJ2-1, with TRBD2 matching 9 bases. V dropped 5 bases and J dropped 7; count of bases not matched to a gene: 10. Germline CDR1 reads SGDLS; CDR2 reads YYNGEE. CDR3 length equals 15 residues.

This chain links TRBV7-6 with TRBJ2-1; D gene unclear. The length of the CDR3 is 16 residues. Trimming left V 1 base short and J 3 bases short, with 13 bases between. Germline CDR1 reads SGHVS; CDR2 reads FNYEAQ. The CDR3 coding sequence is TGTGCCAGCAGCTTAGTCGGTCTCTCGGGCTACAATGAGCAGTTCTTC. Its translation is CASSLVGLSGYNEQFF.

Points on this clonotype: A read error is likely, as this CDR3 ends without the conserved phenylalanine or tryptophan. The gene calls are TRBV2 and TRBJ2-3; 7 bases fit TRBD2. With 6 bases clipped from V and 2 bases from J, the junction kept 5 bases outside the gene matches. Germline V gene sequence: CDR1 SNHLY, CDR2 FYNNEI. The length of the CDR3 is 14 residues. CDR3 nucleotides: TGTGCCAGCAGGTCTAGCGGAATCACAGATACGCAGTATCTT. Amino acids: CASRSSGITDTQYL.

The V and J genes are TRBV28 and TRBJ1-1; no clear D. Germline loops: CDR1 MDHEN, CDR2 SYDVKM. V lost 3 bases to trimming and J lost 1 base, with 12 bases between them. This CDR3 has 15 amino acids. The CDR3 coding sequence is TGTGCCAGCAGTTTTAAACCCCCGGGGAACACTGAAGCTTTCTTT. Protein sequence: CASSFKPPGNTEAFF.

This clonotype was seen only a few times. V is TRBV4-2 and J is TRBJ2-1; tentative D call: TRBD1 (5 bases). Trimming took off 1 base at V and 5 bases at J, with 12 bases between the two ends. The CDR3 is 15 residues long. Germline CDR1 LGHNA, CDR2 YNFKEQ. The CDR3, as DNA: TGTGCCAGCAGCCAAGTCCAGGGTCGGGACAATGAGCAGTTCTTC. Protein product: CASSQVQGRDNEQFF.

The chain recombines TRBV18 with TRBJ1-2; the D gene is possibly TRBD1 (6 bases). There are 16 residues in the CDR3. V was pared by 3 bases and J by 7 bases, with 21 bases between. Per the germline V gene, CDR1 is KGHSH and CDR2 is LQKENI. CDR3 amino acids: CASSPAGANGGAGYTF. CDR3 nucleotides: TGTGCCAGCTCACCGGCGGGGGCGAACGGAGGGGCTGGCTACACCTTC.

This clonotype was detected ten times or more. The J gene is TRBJ2-3, the V gene TRBV7-2; D is unclear. The V end lost 4 bases, the J end lost 6 bases, and 5 bases lay between the germline ends. Looked up from germline, CDR1 is SGHTA and CDR2 is FQGNSA. CDR3 length: 11 amino acids. Here the CDR3 reads CASSSVDTQYF. DNA for the CDR3: TGTGCCAGCAGCTCGGTGGATACGCAGTATTTT. Supplemented by reference TRBV7-2 and TRBJ2-3, the full variable domain reads GAGVSQSPSNKVTEKGKDVELRCDPISGHTALYWYRQSLGQGLEFLIYFQGNSAPDKSGLPSDRFSAERTGGSVSTLTIQRTQQEDSAVYLCASSSVDTQYFGPGTRLTVL.

The chain is built from TRBV20-1 and TRBJ2-2; D uncertain. The germline V and J ends were trimmed by 0 bases and 0 bases, with 11 bases remaining between them. Germline CDR1 and CDR2: DFQATT and SNEGSKA (reference sequence). The length of the CDR3 is 16 residues. The CDR3 spells CSARDWWGPNTGELFF. CDR3 DNA: TGCAGTGCTAGAGATTGGTGGGGTCCGAACACCGGGGAGCTGTTTTTT.

This clonotype was seen a few times. The chain couples TRBV20-1 to TRBJ2-1; 9 bases line up with TRBD2. Germline lookup yields CDR1 DFQATT and CDR2 SNEGSKA (reference sequence). The CDR3 is 15 amino acids. The ends lost 0 bases at V and 6 bases at J; junction bases unmatched: 6. CDR3 bases: TGCAGTGCTAGAGATTACCTAGCGGGACCCAATGAGCAGTTCTTC. This encodes CSARDYLAGPNEQFF.

The rearrangement links TRBV6-2 or TRBV6-3 to TRBJ2-2; D not certain. The CDR3 totals 14 residues. V lost 6 bases, J lost 5 bases, and 13 bases lay in between. Germline V gene lookup returns CDR1 MNHEY and CDR2 SVGEGT. As DNA, the CDR3 is TGTGCCAGCAGGCAAGGAATGCAGACCGGGGAGCTGTTTTTT. As protein: CASRQGMQTGELFF.

This chain joins TRBV29-1 and TRBJ1-2; D unresolved. The CDR3 consists of 12 residues. Germline assignment: CDR1 SQVTM and CDR2 ANQGSEA. V lost 5 bases, J lost 4 bases, and 11 bases lay in between. The CDR3 loop is CSVTVGFYGYTF. The CDR3, as DNA: TGCAGCGTTACGGTCGGGTTCTATGGCTACACCTTC. Together with reference TRBV29-1 and TRBJ1-2, the CDR3 gives the full variable domain: SAVISQKPSRDICQRGTSLTIQCQVDSQVTMMFWYRQQPGQSLTLIATANQGSEATYESGFVIDKFPISRPNLTFSTLTVSNMSPEDSSIYLCSVTVGFYGYTFGSGTRLTVV.